This is a list of T cell receptor beta chains from one sample in a study of OX40 agonist ivuxolimab in advanced cancers. Profiling relied on immunoSEQ multiplex PCR, and the TCRdb table lists in-frame clones only, not all of them. In the table there are roughly 70,000 clones, 80% to 90% of which are singletons. Sequencing used CD4+ or CD8+ T cells sorted from blood, obtained in a trial of the OX40 agonist ivuxolimab. The receptors originated from an adult with an advanced solid tumor such as melanoma, head and neck, liver or kidney cancer. Both conserved end residues are part of each CDR3. The D gene is left open where the match is weak. Clone size is not always given. Where it is, it says once, few, many or a class for expanded clones.

V gene	clone size	J gene	D gene	CDR3 length	CDR3 protein	CDR3 DNA
TRBV10-1	few	TRBJ1-1	.	14	CASSEVRESPEAFF	TGCGCCAGCAGTGAAGTCAGGGAAAGCCCTGAAGCTTTCTTT
TRBV10-3	.	TRBJ2-5	.	14	CAISDGLASLSQYF	TGTGCCATCAGTGATGGGCTAGCGAGTTTGTCCCAGTACTTC
TRBV11-1	.	TRBJ1-1	TRBD1	15	CASSLLGTERSEAFF	TGTGCCAGCAGCTTACTCGGGACAGAACGATCTGAAGCTTTCTTT
TRBV6-5	.	TRBJ2-7	TRBD1	13	CAGQGGSSYEQYF	TGTGCAGGACAGGGGGGGAGCTCCTACGAGCAGTACTTC
TRBV7-9	once	TRBJ1-6	TRBD1	15	CASSSGQGPNSPLHF	TGTGCCAGCAGCTCCGGACAGGGGCCAAATTCACCCCTCCACTTT
TRBV4-3	few	TRBJ1-5	.	12	CASSQDLPPQHF	TGCGCCAGCAGCCAAGATCTTCCGCCCCAGCATTTT
TRBV5-1	.	TRBJ1-2	.	13	CASSLGDDYGYTF	TGCGCCAGCAGCTTGGGGGATGACTATGGCTACACCTTC
TRBV28	.	TRBJ2-1	TRBD2	16	CASRASGRSSYNEQFF	TGTGCCAGCAGGGCGAGCGGGAGGAGCTCCTACAATGAGCAGTTCTTC
TRBV7-2	.	TRBJ2-1	.	14	CASSPNRGLSEQFF	TGTGCCAGCAGCCCTAATCGGGGGCTTAGTGAGCAGTTCTTC
TRBV27	.	TRBJ1-1	TRBD1	16	CASRRQGAQINTEAFF	TGTGCCAGCAGAAGACAGGGGGCGCAGATTAACACTGAAGCTTTCTTT
TRBV5-1	once	TRBJ2-1	.	12	CASSLAVNEQFF	TGCGCCAGCAGCTTGGCCGTTAATGAGCAGTTCTTC
TRBV4-3	few	TRBJ1-1	.	14	CASSQERMNTEAFF	TGCGCCAGCAGCCAAGAACGGATGAACACTGAAGCTTTCTTT
TRBV4-3	.	TRBJ2-1	TRBD1	17	CASSQDYPRDSYNEQFF	TGCGCCAGCAGCCAAGATTACCCCCGGGACAGCTACAATGAGCAGTTCTTC